This TCR beta chain was profiled in a study of regulatory T cells in long-lasting Graves disease. The CDR3 runs to 15 residues. V was trimmed by 4 bases and J by 5 bases, leaving 18 bases between them. Germline CDR1 is MNHEY and CDR2 is SMNVEV (reference sequence). Libraries of TCR beta came from iRepertoire HTBI primers plus Arm-PCR of CDR3 regions. Using its own MiXCR run on the multiplex PCR reads, TCRdb lists one record per CDR3 protein. The sample carries 400,000 to 500,000 distinct CDR3 sequences, less than 25% recorded once. Time point indicated: persistent/refractory GD, antithyroid drugs over 5 years with positive TRAb. PBMC RNA was the source of the TCR library. This clonotype has at least ten counts. As yet, its antigen is unknown. Study observations and caveats: A greater number of public clonotypes (roughly 2,800) was shared by persistent patients than by new patients (around 960). When disease was persistent, TRBV28, TRBJ1-2 and TRBJ2-5 were the favored segments.

The genes are TRBV27 and TRBJ2-7; tentatively, D is TRBD1 (6 bases). This receptor was taken from a female donor with Graves disease. Here the sequenced sample was peripheral blood mononuclear cells (PBMCs), taken when the disease was refractory, from a patient treated with antithyroid drugs. In DNA form, the CDR3 reads TGTGCCAGCAGTTACCAGGGGACATTCAGTAACGAGCAGTACTTC. It specifies CASSYQGTFSNEQYF.